This section outlines one TCR beta chain sequence together with its context. Its antigen is undetermined. This specimen belongs to a study of beta chain features in type 1 diabetes. Study-level points and caveats: The study found moderately but significantly shorter TCRB CDR3s in all four CD4+ subsets of Type 1 diabetes patients.

From germline, CDR1 is SGHDN and CDR2 FVKESK. The CDR3 runs 13 residues. V gave up 3 bases and J gave up 2 bases, with 7 bases separating them. Expressed TCRB transcripts were sequenced after all isolated RNA was converted to cDNA. Using immunoSEQ multiplex PCR, the repertoire was profiled, and TCRdb retains in-frame clones only, with some absent. The table shows about 740,000 clones, with 10% to 15% occurring only once. This chain joins TRBV14 and TRBJ1-2; D perhaps matches TRBD1 (5 bases). The sequence came from a man aged 18 to 30 with type 1 diabetes. Material: naive CD4+ T cells from blood. In nucleotides, the CDR3 is TGTGCCAGCAGCCACAGGGAGAACTATGGCTACACCTTC. The encoded protein is CASSHRENYGYTF. The whole variable domain, filled in from reference TRBV14 and TRBJ1-2, reads EAGVTQFPSHSVIEKGQTVTLRCDPISGHDNLYWYRRVMGKEIKFLLHFVKESKQDESGMPNNRFLAERTGGTYSTLKVQPAELEDSGVYFCASSHRENYGYTFGSGTRLTVV.